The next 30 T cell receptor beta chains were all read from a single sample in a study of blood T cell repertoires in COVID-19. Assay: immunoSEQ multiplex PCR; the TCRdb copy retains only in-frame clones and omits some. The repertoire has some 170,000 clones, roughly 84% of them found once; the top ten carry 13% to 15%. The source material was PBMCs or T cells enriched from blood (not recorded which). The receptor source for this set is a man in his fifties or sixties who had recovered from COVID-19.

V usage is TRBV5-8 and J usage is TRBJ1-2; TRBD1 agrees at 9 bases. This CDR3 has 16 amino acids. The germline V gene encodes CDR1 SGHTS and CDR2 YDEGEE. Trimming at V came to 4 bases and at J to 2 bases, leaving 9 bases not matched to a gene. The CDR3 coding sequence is TGTGCCAGCAGCCTGTGGGTGGGACAGGGAAACTATGGCTACACCTTC. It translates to CASSLWVGQGNYGYTF.

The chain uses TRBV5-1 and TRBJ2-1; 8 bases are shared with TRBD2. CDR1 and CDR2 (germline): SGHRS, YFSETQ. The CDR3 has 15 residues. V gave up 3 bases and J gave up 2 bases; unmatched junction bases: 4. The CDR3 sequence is CASSSGGVTYNEQFF. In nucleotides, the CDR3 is TGCGCCAGCAGCTCCGGGGGGGTAACCTACAATGAGCAGTTCTTC.

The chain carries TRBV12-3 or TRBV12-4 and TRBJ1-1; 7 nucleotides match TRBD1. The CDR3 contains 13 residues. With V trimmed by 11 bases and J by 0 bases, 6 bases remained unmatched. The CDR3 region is CAVDRALNTEAFF. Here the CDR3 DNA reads TGTGCCGTAGACAGGGCCTTGAACACTGAAGCTTTCTTT.

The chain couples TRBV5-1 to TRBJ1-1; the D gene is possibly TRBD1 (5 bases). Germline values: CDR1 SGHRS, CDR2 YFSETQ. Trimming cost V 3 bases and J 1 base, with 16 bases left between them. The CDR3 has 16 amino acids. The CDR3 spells CASSWPLDNPNTEAFF. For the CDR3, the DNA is TGCGCCAGCAGCTGGCCCTTGGACAATCCGAACACTGAAGCTTTCTTT.

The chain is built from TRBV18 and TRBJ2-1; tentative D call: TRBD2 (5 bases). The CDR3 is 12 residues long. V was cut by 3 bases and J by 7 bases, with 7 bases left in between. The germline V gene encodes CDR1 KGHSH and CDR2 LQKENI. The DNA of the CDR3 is TGTGCCAGCTCACCGTCGGGGAATGAGCAGTTCTTC. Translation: CASSPSGNEQFF. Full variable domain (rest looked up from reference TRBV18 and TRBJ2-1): NAGVMQNPRHLVRRRGQEARLRCSPMKGHSHVYWYRQLPEEGLKFMVYLQKENIIDESGMPKERFSAEFPKEGPSILRIQQVVRGDSAAYFCASSPSGNEQFFGPGTRLTVL.

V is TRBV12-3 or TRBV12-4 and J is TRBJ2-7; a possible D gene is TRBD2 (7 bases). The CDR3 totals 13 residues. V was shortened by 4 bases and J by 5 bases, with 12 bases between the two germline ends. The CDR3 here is CASSYGGRNEQYF. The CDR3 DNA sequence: TGTGCCAGCAGTTACGGGGGGCGCAACGAGCAGTACTTC.

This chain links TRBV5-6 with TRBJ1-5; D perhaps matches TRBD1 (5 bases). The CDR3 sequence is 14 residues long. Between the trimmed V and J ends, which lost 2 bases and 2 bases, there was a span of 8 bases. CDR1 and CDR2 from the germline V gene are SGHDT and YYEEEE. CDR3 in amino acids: CASSFQGRNQPQHF. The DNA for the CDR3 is TGTGCCAGCAGCTTTCAGGGTCGCAATCAGCCCCAGCATTTT.

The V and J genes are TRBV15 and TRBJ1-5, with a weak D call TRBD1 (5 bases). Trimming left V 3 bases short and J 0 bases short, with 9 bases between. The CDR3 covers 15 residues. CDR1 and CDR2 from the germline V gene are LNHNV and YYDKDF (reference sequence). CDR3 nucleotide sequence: TGTGCCACCAGCAGTACAGGTTATAGCAATCAGCCCCAGCATTTT. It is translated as CATSSTGYSNQPQHF.

In DNA form, the CDR3 reads TGTGCCAGCAGCCAAGTCTTCACAGGAAGGAACTACGAGCAGTACTTC. It codes for CASSQVFTGRNYEQYF. This chain uses TRBV3-1 (or the pseudogene TRBV3-2) with TRBJ2-7, with TRBD1 as a possible D gene (5 bases). Trimming pared 1 base from V and 3 bases from J, leaving 16 bases between. This CDR3 has 16 residues. From germline, CDR1 is LGHDT and CDR2 YNNKEL (reference sequence).

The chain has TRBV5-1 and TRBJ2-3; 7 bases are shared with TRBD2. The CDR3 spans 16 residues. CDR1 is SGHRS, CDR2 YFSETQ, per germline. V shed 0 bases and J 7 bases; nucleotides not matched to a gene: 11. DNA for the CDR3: TGCGCCAGCAGCTTGGCCTCTGCGGGAGCACAGAATACGCAGTATTTT. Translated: CASSLASAGAQNTQYF.

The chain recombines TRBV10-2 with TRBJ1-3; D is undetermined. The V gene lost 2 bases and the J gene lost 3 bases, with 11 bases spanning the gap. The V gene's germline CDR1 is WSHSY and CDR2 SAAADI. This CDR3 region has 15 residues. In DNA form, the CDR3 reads TGCGCCAGCAGTGAGACGGCGGTACATGGAAACACCATATATTTT. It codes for CASSETAVHGNTIYF.

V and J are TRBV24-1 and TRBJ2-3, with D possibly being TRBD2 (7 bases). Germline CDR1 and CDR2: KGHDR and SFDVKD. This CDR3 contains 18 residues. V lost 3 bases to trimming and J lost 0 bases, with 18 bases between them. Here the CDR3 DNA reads TGTGCCACCAGTGATAATGCGGGGGCCTCTGCTAGCACAGATACGCAGTATTTT. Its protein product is CATSDNAGASASTDTQYF.

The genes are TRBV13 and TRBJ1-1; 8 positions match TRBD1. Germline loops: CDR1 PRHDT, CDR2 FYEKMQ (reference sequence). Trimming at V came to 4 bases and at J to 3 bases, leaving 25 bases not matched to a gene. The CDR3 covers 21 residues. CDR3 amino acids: CASSSLGGTGAGLTPYTEAFF. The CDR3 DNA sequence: TGTGCCAGCAGCTCTCTAGGGGGGACAGGAGCAGGCTTAACTCCCTACACTGAAGCTTTCTTT.

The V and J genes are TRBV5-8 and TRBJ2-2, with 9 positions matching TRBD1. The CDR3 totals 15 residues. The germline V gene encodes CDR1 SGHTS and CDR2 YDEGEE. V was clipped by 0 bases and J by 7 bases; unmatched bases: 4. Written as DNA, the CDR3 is TGTGCCAGCAGCTTGGAGGGACAGGGTATCGGGGAGCTGTTTTTT. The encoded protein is CASSLEGQGIGELFF.

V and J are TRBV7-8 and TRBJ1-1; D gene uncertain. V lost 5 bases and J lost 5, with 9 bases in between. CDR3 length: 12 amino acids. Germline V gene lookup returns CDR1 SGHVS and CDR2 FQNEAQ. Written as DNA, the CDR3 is TGTGCCAGCAGCCCGAGTGTGACTGAAGCTTTCTTT. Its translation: CASSPSVTEAFF.

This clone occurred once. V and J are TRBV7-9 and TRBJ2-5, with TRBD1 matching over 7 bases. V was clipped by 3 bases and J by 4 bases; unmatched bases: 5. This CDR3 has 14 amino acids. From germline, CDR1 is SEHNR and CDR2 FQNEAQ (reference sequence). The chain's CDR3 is CASSFATGTETQYF. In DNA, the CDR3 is TGTGCCAGCAGCTTCGCGACAGGGACAGAGACCCAGTACTTC.

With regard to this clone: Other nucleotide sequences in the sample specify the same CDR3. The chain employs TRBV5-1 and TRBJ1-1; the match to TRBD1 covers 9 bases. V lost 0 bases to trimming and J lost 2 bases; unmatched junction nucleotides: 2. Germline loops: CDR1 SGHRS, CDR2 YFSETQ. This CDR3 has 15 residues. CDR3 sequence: CASSLAGQGNTEAFF. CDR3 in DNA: TGCGCCAGCAGCTTGGCGGGACAGGGCAACACTGAAGCTTTCTTT.

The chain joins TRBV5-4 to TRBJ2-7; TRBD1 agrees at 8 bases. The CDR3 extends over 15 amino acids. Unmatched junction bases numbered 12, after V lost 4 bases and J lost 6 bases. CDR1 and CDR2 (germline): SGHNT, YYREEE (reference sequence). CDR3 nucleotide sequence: TGTGCCAGCAGCGACGGCGGGCAGGGGGCGTTCGAGCAGTACTTC. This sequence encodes CASSDGGQGAFEQYF.

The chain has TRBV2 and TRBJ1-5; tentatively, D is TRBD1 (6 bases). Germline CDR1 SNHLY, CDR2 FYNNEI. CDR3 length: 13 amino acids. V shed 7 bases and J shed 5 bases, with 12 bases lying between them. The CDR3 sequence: CASNGDNYQPQHF. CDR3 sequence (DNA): TGTGCCAGCAACGGGGACAACTATCAGCCCCAGCATTTT.

CDR3 nucleotide sequence: TGTGCCAGCTCACCAATCCCCCAGGGCACCTACGAGCAGTACTTC. This translates into CASSPIPQGTYEQYF. The chain employs TRBV18 and TRBJ2-7, with D perhaps TRBD1 (5 bases). Per the germline V gene, CDR1 is KGHSH and CDR2 is LQKENI. V was pared by 2 bases and J by 2 bases, with 13 bases between. CDR3 size: 15 residues.

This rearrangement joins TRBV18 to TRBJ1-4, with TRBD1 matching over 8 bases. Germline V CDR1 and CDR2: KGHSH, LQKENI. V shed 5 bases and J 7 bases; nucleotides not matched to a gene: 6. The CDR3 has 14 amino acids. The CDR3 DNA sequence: TGTGCCAGCTCAGCAGGCACAGGGGGTGAAAAACTGTTTTTT. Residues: CASSAGTGGEKLFF.

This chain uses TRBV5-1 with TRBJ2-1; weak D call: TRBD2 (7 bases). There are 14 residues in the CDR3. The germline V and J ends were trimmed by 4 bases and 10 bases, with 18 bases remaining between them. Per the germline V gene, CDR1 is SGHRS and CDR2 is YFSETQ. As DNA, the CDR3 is TGCGCCAGCAGCAGGGGGATCGAGCGGGGAGAGCAGTTCTTC. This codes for CASSRGIERGEQFF.

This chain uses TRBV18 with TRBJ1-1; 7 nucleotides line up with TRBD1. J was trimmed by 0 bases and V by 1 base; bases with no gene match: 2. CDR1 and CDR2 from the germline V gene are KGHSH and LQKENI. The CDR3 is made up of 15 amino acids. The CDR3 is CASSPQGQMNTEAFF. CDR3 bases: TGTGCCAGCTCACCACAGGGACAGATGAACACTGAAGCTTTCTTT. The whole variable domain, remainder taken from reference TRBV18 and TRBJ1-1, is NAGVMQNPRHLVRRRGQEARLRCSPMKGHSHVYWYRQLPEEGLKFMVYLQKENIIDESGMPKERFSAEFPKEGPSILRIQQVVRGDSAAYFCASSPQGQMNTEAFFGQGTRLTVV.

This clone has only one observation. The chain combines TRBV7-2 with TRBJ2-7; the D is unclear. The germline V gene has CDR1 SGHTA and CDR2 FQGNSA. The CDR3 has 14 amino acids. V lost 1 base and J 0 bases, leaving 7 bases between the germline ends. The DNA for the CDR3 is TGTGCCAGCAGCTTAGAACGGGTCTCCTACGAGCAGTACTTC. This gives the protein CASSLERVSYEQYF.

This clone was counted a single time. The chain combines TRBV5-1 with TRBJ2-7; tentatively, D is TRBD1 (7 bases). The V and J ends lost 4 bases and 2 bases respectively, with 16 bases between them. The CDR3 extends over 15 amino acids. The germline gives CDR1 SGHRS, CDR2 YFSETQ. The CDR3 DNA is TGCGCCAGCAGCCCGGGGGACAGTTTTACCTACGAGCAGTACTTC. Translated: CASSPGDSFTYEQYF.

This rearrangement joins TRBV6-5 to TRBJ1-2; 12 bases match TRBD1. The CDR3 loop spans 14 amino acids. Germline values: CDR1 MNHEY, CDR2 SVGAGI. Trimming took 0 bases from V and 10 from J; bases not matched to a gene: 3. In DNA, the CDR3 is TGTGCCAGCAGTTACTCGGGACAGGGGGCGGACTACACCTTC. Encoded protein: CASSYSGQGADYTF.

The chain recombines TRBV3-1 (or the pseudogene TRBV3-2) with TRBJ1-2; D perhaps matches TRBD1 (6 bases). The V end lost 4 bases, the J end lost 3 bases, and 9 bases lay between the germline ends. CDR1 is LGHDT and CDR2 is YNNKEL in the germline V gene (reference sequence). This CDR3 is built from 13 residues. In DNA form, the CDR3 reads TGTGCCAGCAGCCTACAGGGTTACTATGGCTACACCTTC. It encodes CASSLQGYYGYTF.

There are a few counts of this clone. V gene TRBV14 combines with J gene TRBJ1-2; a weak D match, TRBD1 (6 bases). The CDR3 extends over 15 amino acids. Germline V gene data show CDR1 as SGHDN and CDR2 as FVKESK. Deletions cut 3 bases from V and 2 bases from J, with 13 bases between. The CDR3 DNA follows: TGTGCCAGCAGCCAGTTGGGGGCAGAGAACTATGGCTACACCTTC. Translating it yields CASSQLGAENYGYTF.

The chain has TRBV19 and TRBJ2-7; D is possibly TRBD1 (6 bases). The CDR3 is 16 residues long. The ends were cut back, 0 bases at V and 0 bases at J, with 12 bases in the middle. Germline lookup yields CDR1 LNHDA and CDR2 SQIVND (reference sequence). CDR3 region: CASSIDPTGSSYEQYF. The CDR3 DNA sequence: TGTGCCAGTAGTATAGATCCGACAGGAAGCTCCTACGAGCAGTACTTC.

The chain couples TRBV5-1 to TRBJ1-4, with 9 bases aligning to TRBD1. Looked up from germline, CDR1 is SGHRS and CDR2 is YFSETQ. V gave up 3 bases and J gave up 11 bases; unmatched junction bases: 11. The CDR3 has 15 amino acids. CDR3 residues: CASSSRTGVGNKLFF. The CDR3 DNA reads TGCGCCAGCAGCTCTCGGACAGGGGTCGGGAACAAACTGTTTTTT.